The 19 T cell receptor beta chains below come from one sample, sequenced in a study of CD8+ T cells in alopecia areata. Sequencing used cDNA as its template, made by extracting RNA and reverse transcribing it. Using immunoSEQ multiplex PCR, the repertoire was profiled, and TCRdb retains in-frame clones only, with some absent. The data hold 200,000 to 250,000 clones, with around two fifths observed a single time. This sample's treatment: oral pan-JAK inhibitor, 5-10 mg twice daily. The input for sequencing was CD4+ T cells sorted from blood, taken around week 34, from a patient treated with tofacitinib. The receptors were gathered from a human donor with alopecia areata.

This clone was picked up a small number of times. This chain joins TRBV6-5 and TRBJ2-3; 8 bases match TRBD1. The CDR3 loop spans 15 amino acids. Germline values: CDR1 MNHEY, CDR2 SVGAGI. Trimming at V came to 7 bases and at J to 3 bases, leaving 9 bases not matched to a gene. The CDR3 coding sequence is TGTGCCAGCACCTTAGGCCAGGGGGCGACAGATACGCAGTATTTT. It encodes CASTLGQGATDTQYF.

In its sample, this clone was seen once. J is TRBJ1-6 and V is TRBV6-5, with TRBD1 matching over 8 bases. Per the germline V gene, CDR1 is MNHEY and CDR2 is SVGAGI. J gave up 12 bases and V 5 bases, and 6 bases lay outside the gene matches. CDR3 length: 13 amino acids. The CDR3 reads CASSGQGWKPLHF. In DNA, the CDR3 is TGTGCCAGCAGTGGACAGGGTTGGAAACCCCTCCACTTT.

This clone occurred a few times. The rearrangement joins TRBV29-1 to TRBJ1-4; D is undetermined. Trimming shortened V by 4 bases and J by 0 bases, and 9 bases separated the two germline ends. The CDR3 loop spans 14 amino acids. Germline V gene sequence: CDR1 SQVTM, CDR2 ANQGSEA. The CDR3 nucleotides read TGCAGCGTTGGACAAGGCGCAACTAATGAAAAACTGTTTTTT. As protein: CSVGQGATNEKLFF.

This clone was recorded a few times. V usage is TRBV11-3 and J usage is TRBJ2-1; the D is unclear. The CDR3 extends over 13 amino acids. V lost 5 bases, J lost 7 bases, and 12 bases lay in between. CDR1 is SGHNT, CDR2 YENEEA, per germline. Here the CDR3 DNA reads TGTGCCAGCAGCCCAAGCTTAGGGAATGAGCAGTTCTTC. It yields the protein CASSPSLGNEQFF.

The chain recombines TRBV7-9 with TRBJ2-7; no definite D call. The CDR3 loop spans 15 amino acids. Germline CDR1 is SEHNR and CDR2 is FQNEAQ (reference sequence). With 3 bases removed from V and 9 bases from J, the gap between germline ends came to 21 bases. The CDR3 loop reads CASSLLKGSRTTQYF. The CDR3 nucleotides are TGTGCCAGCAGCTTGTTAAAAGGTAGCCGAACGACGCAGTACTTC.

This chain uses TRBV7-9 with TRBJ2-5, with TRBD2 matching over 9 bases. The V segment lost 7 bases and the J segment 5 bases; nucleotides outside the gene matches: 8. From germline, CDR1 is SEHNR and CDR2 FQNEAQ (reference sequence). The CDR3 runs 14 residues. The CDR3 DNA is TGTGCCAGCAAGGGGACTAGCCCAGGGGAGACCCAGTACTTC. Residues: CASKGTSPGETQYF.

The chain couples TRBV30 to TRBJ1-2; D gene ambiguous. The V and J ends lost 3 bases and 3 bases respectively, with 8 bases between them. The V gene's germline CDR1 is GTSNPN and CDR2 SVGIG (reference sequence). The CDR3 is made up of 12 amino acids. The CDR3 spells CAWRRRDYGYTF. CDR3 in DNA: TGTGCCTGGAGACGGCGGGACTATGGCTACACCTTC.

This clone was found a few times. The chain combines TRBV15 with TRBJ2-7; no definite D call. V was clipped by 0 bases and J by 4 bases, with 13 bases between them. The V gene's germline CDR1 is LNHNV and CDR2 YYDKDF (reference sequence). The CDR3 runs 15 residues. The CDR3 region is CATSRELGRNYEQYF. CDR3 in DNA: TGTGCCACCAGCAGAGAGTTGGGCAGGAATTACGAGCAGTACTTC.

This clone came up once. The chain has TRBV4-1 and TRBJ2-1; 7 bases fit TRBD1. Trimming removed 2 bases from V and 3 bases from J; junction bases left unmatched: 7. The CDR3 sequence is 16 residues long. The V gene's germline CDR1 is MGHRA and CDR2 YSYEKL. As DNA, the CDR3 is TGCGCCAGCAGCCAACCCGACAGGGACATCTACAATGAGCAGTTCTTC. Residues: CASSQPDRDIYNEQFF.

The chain combines TRBV4-1 with TRBJ2-7, with 8 bases lining up with TRBD1. Trimming took 0 bases from V and 7 from J; bases not matched to a gene: 5. The CDR3 sequence is 14 residues long. Germline CDR1 is MGHRA and CDR2 is YSYEKL. The CDR3 DNA sequence: TGCGCCAGCAGCCAAGATAGAACAGGGGGTGAGCAGTACTTC. Translation: CASSQDRTGGEQYF.

The chain uses TRBV5-6 and TRBJ1-5; D gene ambiguous. The CDR3 loop spans 15 amino acids. Germline V CDR1 and CDR2: SGHDT, YYEEEE. Trimming removed 4 bases at V and 3 bases at J, with 14 bases between. This CDR3 is CASSPDGGYNQPQHF. Written as DNA, the CDR3 is TGTGCCAGCAGCCCGGACGGAGGATACAATCAGCCCCAGCATTTT.

In this sample, this clone turned up a few times. The chain joins TRBV25-1 to TRBJ1-6; D may be TRBD1 (6 bases). The CDR3 extends over 14 amino acids. V was cut by 2 bases and J by 10 bases, with 12 bases left in between. CDR1 and CDR2 from the germline V gene are MGHDK and SYGVNS. As DNA, the CDR3 is TGTGCCAGCAGTGAACGGGGGGGCGAATCACCCCTCCACTTT. Encoded protein: CASSERGGESPLHF.

The V gene is TRBV28, the J gene TRBJ1-1; 10 nucleotides agree with TRBD1. V lost 2 bases to trimming and J lost 10 bases; unmatched junction nucleotides: 1. Per germline, CDR1 MDHEN and CDR2 SYDVKM. The CDR3 is 12 residues long. CDR3 sequence (DNA): TGTGCCAGCAGTTTACGGACAGGGGGAGCTTTCTTT. It translates to CASSLRTGGAFF.

This clone is medium-sized (0.01 to 0.1%) within its sample. This chain connects TRBV7-8 to TRBJ2-4, with TRBD2 matching over 8 bases. The CDR3 extends over 14 amino acids. The germline V gene has CDR1 SGHVS and CDR2 FQNEAQ. J gave up 7 bases and V 5 bases, and 7 bases lay outside the gene matches. CDR3 in amino acids: CASSRGGSSNIQYF. The CDR3 region has the DNA TGTGCCAGCAGCCGGGGGGGCAGCTCGAACATTCAGTACTTC. Using reference TRBV7-8 and TRBJ2-4 for the parts outside the CDR3, the full variable domain is GAGVSQSPRYKVAKRGQDVALRCDPISGHVSLFWYQQALGQGPEFLTYFQNEAQLDKSGLPSDRFFAERPEGSVSTLKIQRTQQEDSAVYLCASSRGGSSNIQYFGAGTRLSVL.

V usage is TRBV29-1 and J usage is TRBJ2-7; 7 bases are shared with TRBD1. Germline assignment: CDR1 SQVTM and CDR2 ANQGSEA. The CDR3 has 12 amino acids. The V and J ends lost 7 bases and 4 bases, in that order; junction bases with no gene match: 7. CDR3 DNA: TGCAGCGCCCGGACAGGCGGTTACGAGCAGTACTTC. It codes for CSARTGGYEQYF.

This clone was observed a handful of times. The CDR3 region has the DNA TGTGCCTGGAGTGACAGGGTTTGGAATGAAAAACTGTTTTTT. Its protein is CAWSDRVWNEKLFF. The V call is TRBV30, the J call TRBJ1-4; maybe TRBD1 (6 bases). The length of the CDR3 is 14 residues. V was trimmed by 1 base and J by 5 bases, leaving 11 bases between them. CDR1 and CDR2 (germline): GTSNPN, SVGIG (reference sequence).

The chain uses TRBV30 and TRBJ2-2, with D hard to call. The CDR3 covers 15 residues. CDR1 and CDR2 from the germline V gene are GTSNPN and SVGIG (reference sequence). Trimming cost V 5 bases and J 2 bases, with 15 bases left between them. The CDR3 loop reads CAWVRTFRNTGELFF. DNA of the CDR3: TGTGCCTGGGTTAGGACGTTTCGTAACACCGGGGAGCTGTTTTTT.

In its sample, this clone was seen a few times. This rearrangement joins TRBV29-1 to TRBJ1-2; weak D call: TRBD1 (5 bases). V was cut by 2 bases and J by 8 bases, with 12 bases left in between. Germline values: CDR1 SQVTM, CDR2 ANQGSEA. CDR3 length: 12 amino acids. CDR3 bases: TGCAGCGTTGAAAGACTAAAGGGGGGCTACACCTTC. Translated, it gives CSVERLKGGYTF.

In its sample, this clone was seen a few times. The V call is TRBV7-2, the J call TRBJ2-7; D call uncertain. The CDR3 is made up of 15 amino acids. Trimming took 1 base from V and 1 from J, leaving 11 bases between them. In germline, CDR1 is SGHTA, CDR2 FQGNSA. The chain's CDR3 is CASSLEVDGSYEQYF. The CDR3 nucleotides read TGTGCCAGCAGCTTAGAGGTGGACGGTTCCTACGAGCAGTACTTC.